This entry lists 2 T cell receptor beta chains sequenced from one sample in a study of OX40 agonist ivuxolimab in advanced cancers. Clones were read by immunoSEQ multiplex PCR, and TCRdb kept only the in-frame ones, dropping some. The sample shows about 73,000 clones, about 87% of them seen only once. Sequencing was performed on CD4+ or CD8+ T cells sorted from blood, taken in a trial of the OX40 agonist ivuxolimab. The source of these receptors is an adult with an advanced solid tumor such as melanoma, head and neck, liver or kidney cancer.

V is TRBV18 and J is TRBJ2-5, with 10 bases matching TRBD1. This CDR3 has 13 residues. V was pared by 4 bases and J by 5 bases, with 1 base of the junction left unmatched. Germline V CDR1 and CDR2: KGHSH, LQKENI. The CDR3, as DNA: TGTGCCAGCTCACGGGACAGGGGTGAGACCCAGTACTTC. Its protein product is CASSRDRGETQYF.

The chain is built from TRBV27 and TRBJ2-6; tentative D call: TRBD2 (6 bases). This CDR3 has 15 amino acids. Deletions cut 8 bases from V and 1 base from J, with 12 bases between. The germline V gene has CDR1 MNHEY and CDR2 SMNVEV (reference sequence). DNA of the CDR3: TGTGCCAGCTGGGGTCGGGGGTCTGGGGCCAACGTCCTGACTTTC. The encoded protein is CASWGRGSGANVLTF.